Included here is one TCR beta chain sequence, with context. Its antigen is as yet unknown. This entry is derived from a study of T cell responses to AZD1222 COVID-19 vaccine. Findings of the study overall: Two AZD1222 doses significantly raised spike-specific TCR breadth and depth over controls. Spike regions recognized by vaccine-associated CD4 TCRs spanned the protein, led by 160-218 and 743-854. Targets within unmutated variant regions were reportedly found for nearly half of spike-specific TCRs. The donor group comprised mostly white British people and more females; the analysis possibly underestimated clonal diversity.

Data came from immunoSEQ multiplex PCR; TCRdb stores just in-frame clones and leaves some out. The sample lists 98,000 or so clones, approximately 89% seen once, with approximately 3.1% in the top ten. From germline, CDR1 is SGHTA and CDR2 FQGNSA. Trimming stripped 4 bases from V and 4 bases from J, with 10 bases between. This CDR3 has 13 amino acids. The clonotype comes from an adult in good health. The sequencing used peripheral blood, collected on day 0 of MenACWY control vaccination. The chain combines TRBV7-2 with TRBJ1-2; no reliable D call. The CDR3 reads CASSSDWSYGYTF. The DNA of the CDR3 is TGTGCCAGCAGCTCGGACTGGAGCTATGGCTACACCTTC.